The rows below give T cell receptor beta chains drawn from one sample of a study of blood T cell repertoires in COVID-19. The method was immunoSEQ multiplex PCR; TCRdb's version includes in-frame clones alone and lacks a portion of them. Here the sample spans around 200,000 clones, approximately 89% being singletons. The sequenced sample was PBMCs or T cells enriched from blood (not recorded which). These receptors originate from a woman aged 40 to 50 with acute COVID-19. The CDR3 runs from the conserved cysteine through the conserved F or W. D genes are given only for firm matches. The size field is filled for only some rows; it gives once, few, many or a size class.

j_gene,v_gene,d_gene,abundance,CDR3aa,CDR3nt
TRBJ1-5,TRBV5-1,TRBD1,-,CARILDRANQPQHF,TGCGCCAGGATACTTGACAGGGCCAATCAGCCCCAGCATTTT
TRBJ2-5,TRBV5-6,-,-,CASSLGQGFQETQYF,TGTGCCAGCAGCTTGGGGCAGGGGTTCCAAGAGACCCAGTACTTC
TRBJ1-1,TRBV6-5,TRBD1,-,CASTRDRVEAFF,TGTGCCAGCACCAGGGACAGGGTGGAAGCTTTCTTT
TRBJ2-3,TRBV3-1/TRBV3-2,-,once,CASSQSRPQGDTQYF,TGTGCCAGCAGCCAATCGAGACCCCAGGGGGATACGCAGTATTTT
TRBJ2-7,TRBV5-6,-,few,CASSLEGDYEQYF,TGTGCCAGCAGCTTGGAGGGAGACTACGAGCAGTACTTC
TRBJ2-7,TRBV20-1,-,-,CSASLAYEQYF,TGCAGTGCTAGTTTAGCTTACGAGCAGTACTTC
TRBJ2-1,TRBV3-1/TRBV3-2,TRBD2,-,CASSERRLAGGRNNEQFF,TGTGCCAGCAGCGAAAGGAGACTAGCGGGGGGGAGGAACAATGAGCAGTTCTTC
TRBJ1-3,TRBV7-9,-,-,CASTSLDRFSGNTIYF,TGTGCCAGCACCTCCTTGGACAGATTCTCTGGAAACACCATATATTTT
TRBJ2-7,TRBV2,-,-,CASSDPRVRSYEQYF,TGTGCCAGCAGTGATCCCAGGGTACGGTCCTACGAGCAGTACTTC
TRBJ2-7,TRBV28,-,-,CASSAPRGLRIYEQYF,TGTGCCAGCAGTGCCCCTCGGGGGTTAAGGATATACGAGCAGTACTTC
TRBJ1-6,TRBV13,TRBD1,-,CASSRMTGGNSPLHF,TGTGCCAGCAGCCGAATGACAGGGGGAAATTCACCCCTCCACTTT
TRBJ2-5,TRBV30,TRBD2,-,CAWSGGVSVFETQYF,TGTGCCTGGAGCGGGGGGGTGTCCGTTTTTGAGACCCAGTACTTC
TRBJ2-1,TRBV12-5,TRBD1,-,CASGLATGGLVGEQFF,TGTGCTAGTGGTTTGGCGACAGGGGGATTAGTGGGAGAGCAGTTCTTC
TRBJ2-1,TRBV19,TRBD1,-,CASSLDRGSYNEQFF,TGTGCCAGTAGTCTCGACAGGGGTTCCTACAATGAGCAGTTCTTC
TRBJ1-2,TRBV19,-,-,CASSPRGRANYGYTF,TGTGCCAGTAGTCCCCGGGGGAGAGCTAACTATGGCTACACCTTC
TRBJ2-7,TRBV5-5,TRBD2,-,CASSLDGRGEAHF,TGTGCCAGCAGCCTGGACGGGCGGGGGGAGGCCCACTTC
TRBJ2-7,TRBV12-5,-,-,CASDRSGGPYEQYF,TGTGCTAGTGACCGCTCCGGGGGGCCCTACGAGCAGTACTTC
TRBJ2-1,TRBV9,-,-,CASSVAYEGSYEQFF,TGTGCCAGCAGCGTAGCTTATGAGGGTTCCTATGAGCAGTTCTTC
TRBJ2-2,TRBV7-8,-,-,CASSPTLGQGLNTGELFF,TGTGCCAGCAGCCCCACCCTTGGGCAGGGGCTTAACACCGGGGAGCTGTTTTTT
TRBJ2-3,TRBV27,TRBD2,-,CASSYSREGTDTQYF,TGTGCCAGCAGTTATTCGCGGGAGGGGACAGATACGCAGTATTTT
TRBJ1-5,TRBV6-5,-,-,CASSYGRLGQPQHF,TGTGCCAGCAGTTACGGGAGGTTGGGTCAGCCCCAGCATTTT
TRBJ2-1,TRBV7-2,-,-,CASSFSGVSFDEQFF,TGTGCCAGCAGCTTTTCGGGAGTGTCTTTTGATGAGCAGTTCTTC
TRBJ1-1,TRBV2,-,-,CASSSQGIEAFF,TGTGCCAGCAGTTCACAGGGAATTGAAGCTTTCTTT
TRBJ2-1,TRBV5-1,TRBD2,-,CASRPGLAGFNEQFF,TGCGCCAGCAGACCCGGACTAGCGGGTTTCAATGAGCAGTTCTTC
TRBJ2-7,TRBV25-1,-,-,CASSEVVGLEQYF,TGTGCCAGCAGTGAAGTCGTGGGGCTCGAGCAGTACTTC
TRBJ2-7,TRBV6-5,TRBD1,-,CASRNRDRAYEQYF,TGTGCCAGCAGGAACCGGGACAGGGCCTACGAGCAGTACTTC
TRBJ2-7,TRBV11-2,TRBD1,-,CASSFGTGTYEQYF,TGTGCCAGCAGCTTCGGGACAGGGACGTACGAGCAGTACTTC
TRBJ1-1,TRBV6-5,-,-,CASSLSQGFEAFF,TGTGCCAGCAGTTTGTCTCAGGGGTTTGAAGCTTTCTTT
TRBJ2-7,TRBV5-1,-,-,CASSLEMGYYEQYF,TGCGCCAGCAGCTTGGAGATGGGCTACTACGAGCAGTACTTC
TRBJ1-2,TRBV5-5,-,once,CASSLGQGLANYGYTF,TGTGCCAGCAGCTTAGGGCAGGGCCTAGCTAACTATGGCTACACCTTC
TRBJ1-2,TRBV9,-,-,CASNGRTGGGYTF,TGTGCCAGCAACGGACGGACCGGCGGGGGCTACACCTTC
TRBJ2-3,TRBV5-1,-,-,CASSFAAQGRADTQYF,TGCGCCAGCAGCTTCGCGGCACAGGGCCGGGCAGATACGCAGTATTTT
TRBJ2-2,TRBV6-5,-,-,CASSYSGDSAGELFF,TGTGCCAGCAGTTACTCGGGCGATAGCGCCGGGGAGCTGTTTTTT
TRBJ2-5,TRBV29-1,TRBD1,-,CSVEGDRDRESKETQYF,TGCAGCGTCGAGGGGGACCGGGACAGGGAGTCAAAAGAGACCCAGTACTTC
TRBJ2-1,TRBV7-2,TRBD2,-,CASSLVAGAIYNEQFF,TGTGCCAGCAGCTTAGTAGCGGGAGCCATCTACAATGAGCAGTTCTTC
TRBJ2-3,TRBV28,TRBD2,few,CASSSTSGGPGTDTQYF,TGTGCCAGCAGTTCGACTAGCGGGGGGCCCGGCACAGATACGCAGTATTTT
TRBJ2-5,TRBV19,-,-,CASSIRLGAETQYF,TGTGCCAGTAGTATAAGGCTAGGGGCAGAGACCCAGTACTTC
TRBJ2-1,TRBV4-2,TRBD2,-,CASSQVGYGRALHEQFF,TGTGCCAGCAGCCAAGTTGGGTACGGGAGGGCCCTCCATGAGCAGTTCTTC